This is a list of T cell receptor beta chains from one sample in a study of blood T cells in healthy people across ages. TCRdb re-analysed the 5' RACE reads in MiXCR, keeping a single row per CDR3 protein. The sample shows approximately 820,000 distinct CDR3 sequences, 40% to 50% of them seen only once. The sample taken for sequencing was blood. These receptors originate from a man aged 55 to 70 in good health. The CDR3 runs from the conserved cysteine through the conserved F or W. The D gene is left open where the match is weak. Expanded clones get a size class; other rows say once, few or many, or leave the size out.

few | TRBJ2-7 | TRBD1 | TRBV6-5 | CASSYRDRGFEQYF | TGTGCCAGCAGTTACAGGGACAGGGGGTTCGAGCAGTACTTC
few | TRBJ1-4 | NA | TRBV7-9 | CASSLSVGRVNEKLFF | TGTGCCAGCAGCCTCAGCGTGGGCAGGGTAAATGAAAAACTGTTTTTT
few | TRBJ1-5 | TRBD1 | TRBV29-1 | CSTRDREDQPQHF | TGCAGCACGAGGGACAGGGAGGATCAGCCCCAGCATTTT
NA | TRBJ1-5 | NA | TRBV12-3/TRBV12-4 | CASSKIQGMGQPQHF | TGTGCCAGCAGTAAAATACAGGGAATGGGTCAGCCCCAGCATTTT
NA | TRBJ2-3 | NA | TRBV9 | CASSPDRRVIDTQYF | TGTGCCAGCAGCCCCGACAGGAGGGTCATAGATACGCAGTATTTT
NA | TRBJ2-5 | NA | TRBV12-3/TRBV12-4 | CASSLGSWRTQYF | TGTGCCAGCAGTTTAGGCAGCTGGCGAACCCAGTACTTC
NA | TRBJ2-6 | NA | TRBV5-1 | CASSAWTVNQLTF | TGCGCCAGCAGCGCCTGGACAGTCAACCAGCTGACTTTC
NA | TRBJ2-3 | NA | TRBV7-7 | CASSPVGSTDTQYF | TGTGCCAGCAGCCCCGTTGGGAGCACAGATACGCAGTATTTT
many | TRBJ2-3 | NA | TRBV7-2 | CASSSLELLKYF | TGTGCCAGCAGTTCCTTGGAGCTACTGAAGTATTTT
NA | TRBJ1-6 | NA | TRBV12-3/TRBV12-4 | CASSSERGLVSPLHF | TGTGCCAGCAGCAGCGAAAGAGGGTTGGTATCACCCCTCCACTTT
NA | TRBJ2-3 | TRBD1 | TRBV12-3/TRBV12-4 | CASSPFRQGLSDTQYF | TGTGCCAGCAGCCCCTTTCGACAGGGATTATCAGATACGCAGTATTTT
NA | TRBJ1-5 | NA | TRBV7-9 | CATTTGNQPQHF | TGTGCGACAACTACAGGGAATCAGCCCCAGCATTTT
once | TRBJ2-1 | TRBD1 | TRBV7-2 | CASSLGDRGDEQFF | TGTGCCAGCAGCTTAGGGGACAGGGGGGATGAGCAGTTCTTC
NA | TRBJ2-4 | TRBD1 | TRBV6-5 | CASSFDRQGPGKNIQYF | TGTGCCAGCAGTTTCGACCGACAGGGGCCGGGCAAAAACATTCAGTACTTC
few | TRBJ1-2 | TRBD1 | TRBV20-1 | CSAPKDGTDGYTF | TGCAGTGCCCCCAAAGATGGGACAGATGGCTACACCTTC
NA | TRBJ1-2 | TRBD1 | TRBV7-9 | CARETSGGGYTF | TGTGCCAGAGAAACTTCAGGGGGTGGCTACACCTTC
few | TRBJ1-6 | NA | TRBV4-1 | CASSQDEVVTYNSPLHF | TGCGCCAGCAGCCAAGACGAGGTCGTCACCTATAATTCACCCCTCCACTTT
few | TRBJ2-6 | NA | TRBV5-1 | CASTSGDSGANVLTF | TGCGCCAGCACATCAGGTGACTCTGGGGCCAACGTCCTGACTTTC
few | TRBJ2-7 | TRBD2 | TRBV27 | CASSLYRGDRAGYEQYF | TGTGCCAGCAGTTTATATCGGGGGGACCGAGCCGGGTACGAGCAGTACTTC
NA | TRBJ1-2 | TRBD1 | TRBV18 | CASSPPGDRAGGYTF | TGTGCCAGCTCACCACCCGGGGACAGGGCGGGTGGCTACACCTTC
NA | TRBJ2-7 | NA | TRBV20-1 | CSVRVGRQYF | TGCAGTGTTAGAGTAGGCAGGCAGTACTTC
NA | TRBJ2-6 | TRBD1 | TRBV12-3/TRBV12-4 | CASRGQGDTSSGANVLTF | TGTGCCAGCAGGGGACAGGGGGATACTAGCTCTGGGGCCAACGTCCTGACTTTC
NA | TRBJ2-5 | NA | TRBV4-3 | CASSQVRGRRETQYF | TGCGCCAGCAGCCAAGTTCGGGGGAGACGAGAGACCCAGTACTTC
NA | TRBJ1-5 | TRBD1 | TRBV20-1 | CSAPIQGGNQPQHF | TGCAGTGCTCCAATCCAGGGGGGAAATCAGCCCCAGCATTTT
NA | TRBJ1-1 | NA | TRBV5-1 | CASSRESANTEAFF | TGCGCCAGCAGCCGTGAAAGCGCGAACACTGAAGCTTTCTTT
few | TRBJ1-1 | NA | TRBV4-3 | CASSPGRALQSTEAFF | TGCGCCAGCAGCCCGGGACGCGCCCTTCAAAGCACTGAAGCTTTCTTT
NA | TRBJ1-2 | TRBD1 | TRBV2 | CAKDETGNGYTF | TGTGCCAAGGACGAGACAGGGAATGGCTACACCTTC
NA | TRBJ2-7 | NA | TRBV6-2/TRBV6-3 | CAGSSNLKENEQYF | TGTGCCGGCAGTTCGAATCTCAAGGAAAACGAGCAGTACTTC
NA | TRBJ1-2 | NA | TRBV12-3/TRBV12-4 | CASSFSEVLGYTF | TGTGCCAGCAGTTTTTCTGAGGTATTGGGCTACACCTTC
NA | TRBJ2-7 | TRBD1 | TRBV10-3 | CAISEGSGTGKYEQYF | TGTGCCATCAGTGAGGGATCCGGGACAGGGAAATACGAGCAGTACTTC
NA | TRBJ2-3 | TRBD2 | TRBV20-1 | CSAKAAGLAGKDTQYF | TGCAGTGCTAAAGCCGCGGGACTAGCGGGGAAAGATACGCAGTATTTT
NA | TRBJ1-1 | TRBD1 | TRBV10-3 | CAISDWDRVATEAFF | TGTGCCATCAGTGATTGGGACAGGGTAGCCACTGAAGCTTTCTTT
NA | TRBJ2-1 | TRBD2 | TRBV18 | CASSPPGGDEQFF | TGTGCCAGCTCACCACCTGGGGGGGATGAGCAGTTCTTC
NA | TRBJ2-2 | TRBD2 | TRBV5-5 | CASSKGLINTGELFF | TGTGCCAGCAGCAAGGGACTAATAAACACCGGGGAGCTGTTTTTT
NA | TRBJ2-7 | TRBD2 | TRBV7-3 | CASSGTSGSYNEQYF | TGTGCCAGCTCGGGGACTAGCGGTTCCTACAATGAGCAGTACTTC
NA | TRBJ1-6 | NA | TRBV7-9 | CASSLVLAASRRVSPLHF | TGTGCCAGCAGCTTAGTCCTGGCCGCTAGCCGCCGCGTTTCACCCCTCCACTTT
few | TRBJ2-1 | NA | TRBV24-1 | CATSALDASNEQFF | TGTGCCACCAGTGCCTTGGACGCGAGCAATGAGCAGTTCTTC
NA | TRBJ2-1 | TRBD1 | TRBV20-1 | CSQVPRDRVSYNEQFF | TGCAGTCAAGTACCCCGGGACAGGGTTTCCTACAATGAGCAGTTCTTC
NA | TRBJ2-5 | TRBD2 | TRBV11-2 | CASSSPRGLALETQYF | TGTGCCAGCAGCTCCCCACGGGGACTAGCGTTGGAGACCCAGTACTTC